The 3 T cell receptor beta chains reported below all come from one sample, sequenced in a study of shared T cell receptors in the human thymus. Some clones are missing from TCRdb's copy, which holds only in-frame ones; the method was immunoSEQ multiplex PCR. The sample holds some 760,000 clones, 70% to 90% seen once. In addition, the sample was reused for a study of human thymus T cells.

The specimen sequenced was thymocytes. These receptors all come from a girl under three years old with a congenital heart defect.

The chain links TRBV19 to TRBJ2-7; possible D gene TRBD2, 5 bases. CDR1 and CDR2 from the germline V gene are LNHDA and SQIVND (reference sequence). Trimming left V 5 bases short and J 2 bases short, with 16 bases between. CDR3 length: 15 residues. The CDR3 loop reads CASSSRRADTYEQYF. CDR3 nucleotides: TGTGCCAGTAGTTCTCGCCGAGCGGATACCTACGAGCAGTACTTC.

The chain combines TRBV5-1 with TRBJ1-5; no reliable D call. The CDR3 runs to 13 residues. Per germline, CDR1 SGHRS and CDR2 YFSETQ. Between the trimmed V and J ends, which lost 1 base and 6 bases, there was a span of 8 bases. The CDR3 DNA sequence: TGCGCCAGCAGCTTGTCAGAGGGTCAGCCCCAGCATTTT. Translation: CASSLSEGQPQHF. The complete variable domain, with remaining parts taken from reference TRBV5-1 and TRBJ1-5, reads KAGVTQTPRYLIKTRGQQVTLSCSPISGHRSVSWYQQTPGQGLQFLFEYFSETQRNKGNFPGRFSGRQFSNSRSEMNVSTLELGDSALYLCASSLSEGQPQHFGDGTRLSIL.

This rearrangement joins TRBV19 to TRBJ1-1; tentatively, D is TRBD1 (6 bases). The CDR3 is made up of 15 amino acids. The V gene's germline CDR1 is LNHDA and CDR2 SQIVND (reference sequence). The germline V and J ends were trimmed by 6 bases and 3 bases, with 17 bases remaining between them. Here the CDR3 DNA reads TGTGCCAGTAGCGACAGGACGGGGGGGTACACTGAAGCTTTCTTT. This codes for CASSDRTGGYTEAFF.